This T cell receptor beta chain came from a study of cytomegalovirus exposure and HLA in healthy donors. PCR primers comprised 60 Vbeta and 13 Jbeta primers. Assay: immunoSEQ multiplex PCR; the TCRdb copy retains only in-frame clones and omits some. This table holds around 200,000 clones, around three quarters found once. On this clone itself: Its antigen is not known. At one end, the junction sequence differs from germline, possibly due to a read error.

Germline V gene sequence: CDR1 LNHDA, CDR2 SQIVND (reference sequence). This CDR3 contains 14 residues. Broader study findings: In a later analysis, HLA-associated beta chains showed higher expansion and lower generation probabilities than comparable chains. In a later analysis, most CMV-associated TCR beta chains appeared HLA-restricted. Reported findings show TCR beta sequences accurately forecast HLA-A and HLA-B alleles in most subjects.

V usage is TRBV19 and J usage is TRBJ2-1; TRBD1 agrees at 7 bases. The specimen was PBMCs. This receptor was obtained from a boy between 10 and 17 years old in good health and CMV-seronegative. This CDR3 is CASSIDYRGSNAIF. Written as DNA, the CDR3 is TGTGCCAGTAGTATAGATTACAGGGGCTCTAACGCGATCTTC. Based on the CDR3 plus reference TRBV19 and TRBJ2-1, the full variable domain is DGGITQSPKYLFRKEGQNVTLSCEQNLNHDAMYWYRQDPGQGLRLIYYSQIVNDFQKGDIAEGYSVSREKKESFPLTVTSAQKNPTAFYLCASSIDYRGSNAIFGPGTRLTVL.